This passage covers 30 T cell receptor beta chains from one sample sequenced in a study of blood T cell repertoires in COVID-19. The repertoire was sequenced with immunoSEQ multiplex PCR; TCRdb's copy has only in-frame clones and lacks some. The table has 270,000 or so clones, about four fifths seen once. What was sequenced was peripheral blood. Receptors originate from a woman aged 45-59 years who had recovered from COVID-19.

V gene TRBV6-1 combines with J gene TRBJ2-2, with TRBD1 identical over 9 bases. Trimming at V came to 3 bases and at J to 7 bases, leaving 6 bases not matched to a gene. This CDR3 contains 15 residues. The germline V gene encodes CDR1 MNHNS and CDR2 SASEGT. The CDR3 region is CASSEIQGASGELFF. The CDR3 DNA reads as TGTGCCAGCAGTGAGATACAGGGGGCGAGCGGGGAGCTGTTTTTT.

The sample holds many counts of this clone. The chain links TRBV6-2 or TRBV6-3 to TRBJ1-2, with 9 bases matching TRBD1. V trimming: 4 bases; J trimming: 2 bases; junction bases outside the gene matches: 8. The germline gives CDR1 MNHEY, CDR2 SVGEGT. There are 16 residues in the CDR3. CDR3: CASSSPGQGMNYGYTF. CDR3 DNA sequence: TGTGCCAGCAGTTCACCGGGACAGGGCATGAACTATGGCTACACCTTC.

The chain links TRBV12-3 or TRBV12-4 to TRBJ2-2, with no clear D. There are 13 residues in the CDR3. The V and J ends lost 8 bases and 1 base respectively, with 8 bases between them. DNA of the CDR3: TGTGCCAGCGAGACTGGGAACACCGGGGAGCTGTTTTTT. It yields the protein CASETGNTGELFF.

The V gene is TRBV2, the J gene TRBJ1-4; TRBD1 is a possible D gene (6 bases). The CDR3 is made up of 12 amino acids. Germline CDR1 is SNHLY and CDR2 is FYNNEI. With 8 bases removed from V and 6 bases from J, the gap between germline ends came to 10 bases. CDR3: CASRYRDEKLFF. The CDR3 DNA sequence: TGTGCCAGCCGCTACAGGGATGAAAAACTGTTTTTT.

The J gene is TRBJ2-6, the V gene TRBV11-2; no firm D call. CDR3 size: 16 residues. Germline CDR1 and CDR2: SGHAT and FQNNGV. Trimming removed 1 base from V and 3 bases from J, with 10 bases in between. CDR3 in amino acids: CASSLVILGGANVLTF. CDR3 DNA sequence: TGTGCCAGCAGCTTAGTAATCCTAGGTGGGGCCAACGTCCTGACTTTC.

V is TRBV2 and J is TRBJ1-6; no firm D call. This CDR3 region has 14 residues. Trimming removed 6 bases at V and 6 bases at J, with 12 bases between. Germline loops: CDR1 SNHLY, CDR2 FYNNEI. In DNA form, the CDR3 reads TGTGCCAGCAGGCTCCGGGTCCTTAATTCACCCCTCCACTTT. Translating it yields CASRLRVLNSPLHF.

J is TRBJ1-1 and V is TRBV19; D call uncertain. CDR1 LNHDA and CDR2 SQIVND come from the germline V gene (reference sequence). The CDR3 is 11 amino acids. The DNA of the CDR3 is TGTGTCCTCAGGATTGGGCCTGAAGCTTTCTTT. Protein product: CVLRIGPEAFF. Supplemented by reference TRBV19 and TRBJ1-1, the full variable domain reads DGGITQSPKYLFRKEGQNVTLSCEQNLNHDAMYWYRQDPGQGLRLIYYSQIVNDFQKGDIAEGYSVSREKKESFPLTVTSAQKNPTAFYLCVLRIGPEAFFGQGTRLTVV.

The chain joins TRBV18 to TRBJ2-3; no definite D call. Germline assignment: CDR1 KGHSH and CDR2 LQKENI. This CDR3 region has 14 residues. Trimming left V 5 bases short and J 0 bases short, with 9 bases between. CDR3 protein: CASSTVVSTDTQYF. The CDR3 coding sequence is TGTGCCAGCTCAACTGTAGTCAGCACAGATACGCAGTATTTT.

V usage is TRBV3-1 (or the pseudogene TRBV3-2) and J usage is TRBJ1-1; 8 nucleotides align to TRBD1. After removal of 2 bases from V and 2 bases from J, the junction contained 10 bases not matched to a gene. CDR1 LGHDT and CDR2 YNNKEL come from the germline V gene (reference sequence). This CDR3 has 17 residues. CDR3 in amino acids: CASSQPDRDRPNTEAFF. The CDR3 DNA reads as TGTGCCAGCAGCCAACCTGATAGGGACAGGCCTAACACTGAAGCTTTCTTT.

The J gene is TRBJ1-6, the V gene TRBV7-9; TRBD1 might be the D (5 bases). CDR1 is SEHNR and CDR2 is FQNEAQ in the germline V gene (reference sequence). This CDR3 region has 14 residues. The V and J ends lost 5 bases and 8 bases respectively, with 13 bases between them. The CDR3 coding sequence is TGTGCCAGCAGCCCAGGGTCTGGGGATTCACCCCTCCACTTT. This translates into CASSPGSGDSPLHF.

The chain has TRBV9 and TRBJ2-7, with TRBD1 matching over 7 bases. The CDR3 runs to 14 residues. Per the germline V gene, CDR1 is SGDLS and CDR2 is YYNGEE. V trimming: 0 bases; J trimming: 3 bases; junction bases outside the gene matches: 3. The CDR3 bases are TGTGCCAGCAGCGTAGAGGCAGGGGGCTACGAGCAGTACTTC. Its protein product is CASSVEAGGYEQYF.

This chain connects TRBV11-2 to TRBJ2-7, with a weak D call TRBD1 (5 bases). Germline V CDR1 and CDR2: SGHAT, FQNNGV. V gave up 5 bases and J gave up 1 base, with 12 bases separating them. This CDR3 has 14 amino acids. The CDR3 sequence is CASSIDRTSYEQYF. The CDR3 coding sequence is TGTGCCAGCAGCATCGACAGAACTTCCTACGAGCAGTACTTC.

The chain combines TRBV11-1 with TRBJ2-2, with D maybe TRBD1 (6 bases). The germline CDR1 and CDR2 sequences are SGHAT and FQDESV (reference sequence). The CDR3 spans 14 residues. The germline V and J ends were trimmed by 3 bases and 6 bases, with 11 bases remaining between them. CDR3 sequence: CASSFDRISGELFF. CDR3 nucleotides: TGTGCCAGCAGCTTCGACAGGATATCCGGGGAGCTGTTTTTT.

This clone was observed a single time. The chain is built from TRBV18 and TRBJ2-3, with D uncertain. Between the trimmed V and J ends, which lost 3 bases and 0 bases, there was a span of 4 bases. The CDR3 spans 13 residues. Germline lookup yields CDR1 KGHSH and CDR2 LQKENI. CDR3 protein: CASSPSSTDTQYF. The CDR3 DNA follows: TGTGCCAGCTCACCTTCTAGCACAGATACGCAGTATTTT. The variable domain in full, completed from reference TRBV18 and TRBJ2-3, reads NAGVMQNPRHLVRRRGQEARLRCSPMKGHSHVYWYRQLPEEGLKFMVYLQKENIIDESGMPKERFSAEFPKEGPSILRIQQVVRGDSAAYFCASSPSSTDTQYFGPGTRLTVL.

This sequence joins TRBV10-3 and TRBJ2-7; 8 bases match TRBD2. V lost 3 bases and J lost 1; bases outside the gene matches: 8. Germline assignment: CDR1 ENHRY and CDR2 SYGVKD. This CDR3 comprises 16 residues. The CDR3 nucleotides are TGTGCCATCAGTGATGGGCTAGCGGGCCAGTCCTACGAGCAGTACTTC. Translating it yields CAISDGLAGQSYEQYF.

The chain is built from TRBV6-2 or TRBV6-3 and TRBJ1-5; D remains unclear. The V gene's germline CDR1 is MNHEY and CDR2 SVGEGT. V was clipped by 0 bases and J by 6 bases, with 12 bases between them. This CDR3 is built from 15 residues. CDR3 loop: CASSYSGSQGQPQHF. CDR3 sequence (DNA): TGTGCCAGCAGTTACTCCGGGAGTCAAGGTCAGCCCCAGCATTTT.

The CDR3 loop reads CASSLRDSPYEQYF. Written as DNA, the CDR3 is TGTGCCAGCAGCTTAAGGGACAGCCCGTACGAGCAGTACTTC. This sequence joins TRBV7-2 and TRBJ2-7; 7 bases align to TRBD1. The germline CDR1 and CDR2 sequences are SGHTA and FQGNSA. V shed 2 bases, J shed 4 bases, and the junction held 5 bases outside the gene matches. The CDR3 is 14 residues long.

The chain links TRBV28 to TRBJ1-2, with TRBD1 identical over 11 bases. The V and J ends lost 4 bases and 7 bases, in that order; junction bases with no gene match: 5. The V gene's germline CDR1 is MDHEN and CDR2 SYDVKM. The CDR3 contains 14 residues. This CDR3 reads CASSSPGQGGGYTF. The CDR3 DNA reads as TGTGCCAGCAGTTCCCCGGGACAGGGGGGTGGCTACACCTTC.

This sequence joins TRBV5-4 and TRBJ2-4; the match to TRBD1 covers 9 bases. CDR3 length equals 13 residues. Trimming at V came to 7 bases and at J to 8 bases, leaving 7 bases not matched to a gene. Looked up from germline, CDR1 is SGHNT and CDR2 is YYREEE (reference sequence). For the CDR3, the DNA is TGTGCCAGCTGGACAGGGGCGGGAGACATTCAGTACTTC. Its translation is CASWTGAGDIQYF.

This clone was found once. V is TRBV6-5 and J is TRBJ1-5; weak D call: TRBD1 (6 bases). The CDR3 spans 14 residues. Looked up from germline, CDR1 is MNHEY and CDR2 is SVGAGI. V lost 5 bases to trimming and J lost 3 bases, with 11 bases between them. The CDR3 bases are TGTGCCAGCAGTAAAACAGGGAACAATCAGCCCCAGCATTTT. Translation gives CASSKTGNNQPQHF.

This clone has only a few counts. CDR3 DNA sequence: TGTGCCAGCAGTCGGACAGGGCAAACCTACAATGAGCAGTTCTTC. This encodes CASSRTGQTYNEQFF. This chain connects TRBV6-5 to TRBJ2-1; 8 nucleotides agree with TRBD1. V was pared by 5 bases and J by 2 bases, with 5 bases of the junction left unmatched. Germline V gene data show CDR1 as MNHEY and CDR2 as SVGAGI. The CDR3 length is 15 residues.

The chain carries TRBV4-3 and TRBJ1-6; TRBD1 might be the D (5 bases). Per germline, CDR1 LGHNA and CDR2 YSLEER. This CDR3 is 18 amino acids long. Trimming removed 0 bases at V and 4 bases at J, with 16 bases between. The CDR3 DNA reads as TGCGCCAGCAGCCAAGATTCACCTCAAAGGGGATATAATTCACCCCTCCACTTT. Translated: CASSQDSPQRGYNSPLHF.

The chain is built from TRBV19 and TRBJ1-2; D gene unclear. V lost 4 bases, J lost 8 bases, and 23 bases lay in between. Germline loops: CDR1 LNHDA, CDR2 SQIVND (reference sequence). The CDR3 is made up of 16 amino acids. CDR3 DNA: TGTGCCAGTAGTACGCCCACCGGAGGCCCCTCAAGAGGCTACACCTTC. As protein: CASSTPTGGPSRGYTF.

This rearrangement joins TRBV19 to TRBJ2-7; perhaps TRBD2 as D (6 bases). From germline, CDR1 is LNHDA and CDR2 SQIVND (reference sequence). V lost 5 bases and J 2 bases, leaving 19 bases between the germline ends. The CDR3 totals 16 residues. CDR3 loop: CASSPGPGLGAYEQYF. The CDR3 DNA reads as TGTGCCAGTAGTCCCGGACCGGGACTGGGGGCCTACGAGCAGTACTTC.

The rearrangement links TRBV28 to TRBJ1-5; no definite D call. V shed 6 bases and J shed 5 bases, with 17 bases lying between them. The germline CDR1 and CDR2 sequences are MDHEN and SYDVKM. This CDR3 region has 15 residues. In DNA, the CDR3 is TGTGCCAGCAGAACCGGGTCCCTTATAGATCAGCCCCAGCATTTT. Translated, it gives CASRTGSLIDQPQHF.

J is TRBJ2-7 and V is TRBV5-4; TRBD2 agrees at 9 bases. Germline trimming cut 2 bases from V and 5 bases from J; bases unmatched to any gene: 8. The CDR3 is 15 residues long. The germline gives CDR1 SGHNT, CDR2 YYREEE (reference sequence). CDR3 amino acids: CASSFGGRAPNEQYF. The CDR3 DNA reads as TGTGCCAGCAGCTTCGGCGGGAGGGCCCCAAACGAGCAGTACTTC. The whole variable domain, filled in from reference TRBV5-4 and TRBJ2-7, reads ETGVTQSPTHLIKTRGQQVTLRCSSQSGHNTVSWYQQALGQGPQFIFQYYREEENGRGNFPPRFSGLQFPNYSSELNVNALELDDSALYLCASSFGGRAPNEQYFGPGTRLTVT.

The chain is built from TRBV4-3 and TRBJ1-1; D is uncertain. The germline V and J ends were trimmed by 0 bases and 5 bases, with 16 bases remaining between them. The CDR3 contains 16 residues. Per germline, CDR1 LGHNA and CDR2 YSLEER. CDR3: CASSQDPGISGTEAFF. CDR3 sequence (DNA): TGCGCCAGCAGCCAAGATCCCGGCATATCGGGGACTGAAGCTTTCTTT.

V is TRBV5-1 and J is TRBJ1-5; TRBD1 agrees at 9 bases. This CDR3 comprises 15 residues. Germline assignment: CDR1 SGHRS and CDR2 YFSETQ. The trim removed 4 bases at V and 2 bases at J, leaving 4 bases unmatched. In DNA, the CDR3 is TGCGCCAGCAGCCGGACAGGGGAGCGCAATCAGCCCCAGCATTTT. Protein: CASSRTGERNQPQHF. Together with reference TRBV5-1 and TRBJ1-5, the CDR3 gives the full variable domain: KAGVTQTPRYLIKTRGQQVTLSCSPISGHRSVSWYQQTPGQGLQFLFEYFSETQRNKGNFPGRFSGRQFSNSRSEMNVSTLELGDSALYLCASSRTGERNQPQHFGDGTRLSIL.

The chain carries TRBV2 and TRBJ2-7; TRBD1 is a possible D gene (6 bases). The CDR3 is 14 amino acids. Per germline, CDR1 SNHLY and CDR2 FYNNEI. The V gene lost 4 bases and the J gene lost 3 bases, with 13 bases spanning the gap. In DNA form, the CDR3 reads TGTGCCAGCAGTGGGGGGACACCCCGCTACGAGCAGTACTTC. Residues: CASSGGTPRYEQYF.

The chain combines TRBV4-1 with TRBJ1-5; 9 nucleotides align to TRBD1. Germline V gene lookup returns CDR1 MGHRA and CDR2 YSYEKL. The V and J ends lost 4 bases and 2 bases, in that order; junction bases with no gene match: 12. This CDR3 is built from 18 residues. The CDR3 is CASSRDNTGGFGNQPQHF. CDR3 coding DNA: TGCGCCAGCAGCCGAGATAATACAGGGGGCTTCGGCAATCAGCCCCAGCATTTT.